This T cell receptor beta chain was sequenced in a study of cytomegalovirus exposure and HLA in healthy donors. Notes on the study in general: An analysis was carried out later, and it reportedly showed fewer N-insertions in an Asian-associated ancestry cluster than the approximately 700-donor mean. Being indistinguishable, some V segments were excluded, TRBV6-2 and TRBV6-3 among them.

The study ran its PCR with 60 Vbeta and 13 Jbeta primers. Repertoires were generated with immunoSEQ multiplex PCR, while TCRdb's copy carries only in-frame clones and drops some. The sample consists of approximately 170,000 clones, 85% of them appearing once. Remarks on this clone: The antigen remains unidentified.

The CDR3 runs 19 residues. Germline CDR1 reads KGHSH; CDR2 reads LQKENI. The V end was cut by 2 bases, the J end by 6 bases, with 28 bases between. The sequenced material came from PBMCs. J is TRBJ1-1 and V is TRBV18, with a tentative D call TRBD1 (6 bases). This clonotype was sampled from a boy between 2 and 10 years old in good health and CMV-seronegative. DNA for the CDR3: TGTGCCAGCTCACCAAAATTCGGGACACTCCTCTCTCGAAACTCTGAAGCTTTCTTT. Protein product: CASSPKFGTLLSRNSEAFF.